This TCR beta chain was documented in a study of cytomegalovirus exposure and HLA in healthy donors. The PCR used 60 Vbeta and 13 Jbeta primers. In the authors' workflow: Approximately 73 million unique TCR beta chains, roughly 12 million shared, were counted in a later analysis. Libraries were prepared by immunoSEQ multiplex PCR; TCRdb keeps only in-frame clonotypes and omits some of them. V, J and clone size are those of that table, while D and trimming were read from the DNA. The profile shows roughly 200,000 clones, 70% to 90% of them singletons. The germline V gene encodes CDR1 SGHTA and CDR2 FQGTGA. The CDR3 has 18 amino acids. Deletions cut 1 base from V and 0 bases from J, with 13 bases between. This clone occurred once.

The origin of this receptor is a man younger than 45 in good health and CMV-seronegative. Sequencing used PBMCs. This rearrangement joins TRBV7-3 to TRBJ1-6, with D unresolved. The CDR3 DNA is TGTGCCAGCAGCTTAAGTTCCCCCCGTAGCTCCTATAATTCACCCCTCCACTTT. Translation gives CASSLSSPRSSYNSPLHF.